This T cell receptor beta chain emerged from a study of radiotherapy plus CTLA-4 blockade in lung cancer. Study findings and constraints: Early clone dynamics of blood T cells, plus interferon-beta, reportedly predicted response best.

Libraries were prepared by immunoSEQ multiplex PCR; TCRdb keeps only in-frame clonotypes and omits some of them. In the table there are some 60,000 clones, more than 70% of which are singletons. A remark on this clone: Its antigen is unknown.

Per the germline V gene, CDR1 is SGHAT and CDR2 is FQNNGV. This CDR3 contains 13 residues. The trim removed 10 bases at V and 2 bases at J, leaving 7 bases unmatched. The sample here was peripheral blood, taken from a patient treated with radiotherapy plus ipilimumab. The receptor's source is a human donor with non-small cell lung cancer who had a complete response to radiotherapy plus ipilimumab. The J gene is TRBJ2-7, the V gene TRBV11-2, with 8 bases that match TRBD2. As DNA, the CDR3 is TGTGCCACCAGGACGCGGGGGGCCTACGAGCAGTACTTC. It yields the protein CATRTRGAYEQYF.